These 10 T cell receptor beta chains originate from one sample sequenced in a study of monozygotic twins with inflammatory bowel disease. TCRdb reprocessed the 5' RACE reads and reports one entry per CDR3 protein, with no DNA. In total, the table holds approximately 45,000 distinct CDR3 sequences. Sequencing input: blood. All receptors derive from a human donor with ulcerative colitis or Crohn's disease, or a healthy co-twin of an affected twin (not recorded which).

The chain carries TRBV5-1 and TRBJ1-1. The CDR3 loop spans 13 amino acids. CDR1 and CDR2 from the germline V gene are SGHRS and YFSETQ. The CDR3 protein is CASSLDRNTEAFF.

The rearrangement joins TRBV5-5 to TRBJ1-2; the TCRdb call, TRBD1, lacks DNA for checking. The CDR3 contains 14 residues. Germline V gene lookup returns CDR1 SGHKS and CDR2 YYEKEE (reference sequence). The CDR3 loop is CASSYITGGGGYTF. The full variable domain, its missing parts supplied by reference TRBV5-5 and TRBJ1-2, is DAGVTQSPTHLIKTRGQQVTLRCSPISGHKSVSWYQQVLGQGPQFIFQYYEKEERGRGNFPDRFSARQFPNYSSELNVNALLLGDSALYLCASSYITGGGGYTFGSGTRLTVV.

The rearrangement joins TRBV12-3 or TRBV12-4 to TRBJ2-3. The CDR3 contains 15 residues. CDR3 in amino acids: CASSFRVTSTDTQYF.

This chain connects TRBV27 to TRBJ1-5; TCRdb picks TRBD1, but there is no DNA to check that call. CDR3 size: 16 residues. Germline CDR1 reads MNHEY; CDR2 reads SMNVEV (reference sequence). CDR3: CASSFQGGLGNQPQHF.

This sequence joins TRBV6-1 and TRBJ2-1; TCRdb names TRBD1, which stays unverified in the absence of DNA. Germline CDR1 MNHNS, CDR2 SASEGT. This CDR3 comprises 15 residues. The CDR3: CASSEAWQGFNEQFF.

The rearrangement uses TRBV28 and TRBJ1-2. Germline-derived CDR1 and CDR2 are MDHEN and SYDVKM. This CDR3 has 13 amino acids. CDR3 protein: CANRGPANYGYTF.

CDR3 loop: CASSLDWQETQYF. The rearrangement joins TRBV5-4 to TRBJ2-5; TCRdb indicates TRBD2, and absent DNA this call remains unverified. CDR1 is SGHNT, CDR2 YYREEE, per germline (reference sequence). This CDR3 is 13 amino acids long.

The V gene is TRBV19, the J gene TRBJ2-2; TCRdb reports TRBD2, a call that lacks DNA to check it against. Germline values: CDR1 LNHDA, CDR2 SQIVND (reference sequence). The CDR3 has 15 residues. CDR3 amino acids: CGSSESSPSTGELFF.

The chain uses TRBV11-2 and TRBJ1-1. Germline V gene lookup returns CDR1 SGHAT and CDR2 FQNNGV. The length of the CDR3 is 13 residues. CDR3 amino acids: CASSLDMGRGAFF.

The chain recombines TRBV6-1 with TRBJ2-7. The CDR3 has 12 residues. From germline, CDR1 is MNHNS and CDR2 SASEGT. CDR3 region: CASRRESYEQYF.